This T cell receptor (beta chain) derives from a study of CD8 T cells in Susac syndrome (dated by TCRdb to between 2019 and 2020). Looking at the study overall: Among the sequenced Susac syndrome patients, more than five had clinically active disease and about 8 were in clinical remission. Repertoire sequencing was used to test whether CD8+ T cell activation and differentiation in Susac syndrome was antigen driven. At blood withdrawal, Susac syndrome patients were therapy-naive, treated with corticosteroids (with IVIg additionally given to some), or treated with IVIg alone. The clonality of the CD8+ T cell repertoire was compared across some eleven healthy donors, some 14 Susac syndrome patients and about 16 multiple sclerosis patients. Overall study results and their limits: The number of individuals in the TCR sequencing and HLA analysis was acknowledged as relatively small. Fewer than 20 Susac-specific public clones were identified in the total CD8+ repertoire, and four to six Susac-specific public clones were identified in the CD8+ TEMRA repertoire. CD8+ repertoires in Susac syndrome showed clonal expansion, which was highest in CD8+ TEMRA cells and was greater in clinically active patients than in remitting patients.

From cysteine to phenylalanine, the CDR3 is 15 amino acids long. The entry retains the CDR3 DNA only, 45 bases that are in frame from base 1. From the germline V gene (reference sequence), CDR1 is DFQATT and CDR2 is SNEGSKA. Deletion took 2 bases off V and 1 base off J, with a span of 12 bases between the germline ends. This clonotype was seen a single time. Its antigen has not been determined. Base qualities are not at hand, and no much larger clone is one base apart. Support from one read is weak. RNA was extracted with the RNeasy kit and roughly 0.5 to 1 ug was reverse transcribed using random hexamers. The immunoSEQ multiplex PCR assay, covering 54 Vbeta and 13 Jbeta segments, was used to amplify TCR beta CDR3 regions. PCR amplification bias was corrected by using a synthetic template baseline for primer optimization and computational correction. As for how the authors treated the data: Reads were annotated to V, D and J genes according to IMGT and were analyzed with immunoSEQ Analyzer, with only productive sequences retained. To calculate clonality, Shannon entropy was normalized by log2 of the number of productive unique sequences and then subtracted from one. Public and private clones were assessed among the 100 most prevalent clones of each patient and control. A clone was defined as Susac-specific if it was absent from the healthy and MS cohorts, from roughly 1,000 published viral clones and from other ImmuneACCESS disease sequences. TCRdb's own reprocessing of the public reads used fastp at Q25 and MiXCR and kept productive beta chains. Each CDR3 protein appears once, grouped with its most common genes and DNA. TCRdb, rather than the study authors, made the V and J calls. The sample table records tens of thousands of distinct CDR3 sequences; 90% to 97% of these occur just once. The ten largest clones capture 0.55% to 0.75% of the sample.

Peripheral blood CD8+ and CD4+ T cells from healthy donors, Susac syndrome patients and multiple sclerosis patients were profiled by high-throughput TCR beta sequencing. Recently defined diagnostic criteria for definite or probable disease were met by the Susac syndrome patients. Bulk CD8+ and CD4+ T cells were purified magnetically by negative isolation, whereas CD8+ TEMRA cells were enriched by FACS. Blood was collected in EDTA tubes and processed within 24 hours, with PBMCs isolated through density gradient centrifugation. PBMCs intended for TCR sequencing were frozen in liquid nitrogen and were later thawed in a 37 degrees C water bath. The sorted or isolated CD4+, CD8+ and CD8+ TEMRA cells reached a purity of at least 90%.

Sequenced: CD8+ T cells from PBMCs. The sequence derives from a human donor with Susac syndrome. The chain employs TRBV20-1 and TRBJ1-5; 5 matching bases give a weak D call of TRBD1. The CDR3 reads CSARRGPLSNQPQHF. At the DNA level, the sequence is TGCAGTGCTAGAAGGGGACCCCTAAGCAATCAGCCCCAGCATTTT.